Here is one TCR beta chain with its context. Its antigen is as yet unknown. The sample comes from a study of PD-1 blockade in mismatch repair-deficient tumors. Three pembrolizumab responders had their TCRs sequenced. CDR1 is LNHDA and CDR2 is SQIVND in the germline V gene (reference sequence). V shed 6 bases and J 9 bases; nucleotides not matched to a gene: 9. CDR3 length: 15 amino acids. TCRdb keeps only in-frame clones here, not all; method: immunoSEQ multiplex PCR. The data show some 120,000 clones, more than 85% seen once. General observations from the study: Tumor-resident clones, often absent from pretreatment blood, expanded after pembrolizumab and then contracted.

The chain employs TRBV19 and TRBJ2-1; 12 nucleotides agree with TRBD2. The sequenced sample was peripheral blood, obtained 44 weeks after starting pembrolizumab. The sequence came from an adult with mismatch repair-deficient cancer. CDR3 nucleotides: TGTGCCAGTAGGCTAGCGGGAGGGTATAAAGGTGAGCAGTTCTTC. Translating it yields CASRLAGGYKGEQFF.